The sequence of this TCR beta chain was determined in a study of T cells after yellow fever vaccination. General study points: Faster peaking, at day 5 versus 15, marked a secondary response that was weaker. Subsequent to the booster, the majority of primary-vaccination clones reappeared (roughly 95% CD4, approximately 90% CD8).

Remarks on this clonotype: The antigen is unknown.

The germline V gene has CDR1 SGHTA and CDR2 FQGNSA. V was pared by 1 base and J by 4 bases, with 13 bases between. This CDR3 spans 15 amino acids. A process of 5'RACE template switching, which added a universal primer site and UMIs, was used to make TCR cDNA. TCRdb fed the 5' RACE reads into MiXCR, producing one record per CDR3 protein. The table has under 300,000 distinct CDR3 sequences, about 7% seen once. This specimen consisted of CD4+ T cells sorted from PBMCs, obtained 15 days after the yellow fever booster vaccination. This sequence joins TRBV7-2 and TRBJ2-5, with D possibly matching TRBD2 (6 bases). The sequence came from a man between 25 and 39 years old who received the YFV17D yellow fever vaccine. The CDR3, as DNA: TGTGCCAGCAGCTTAGGAGTATCCGGGAGAGAGACCCAGTACTTC. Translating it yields CASSLGVSGRETQYF. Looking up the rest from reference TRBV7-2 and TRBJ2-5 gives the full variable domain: GAGVSQSPSNKVTEKGKDVELRCDPISGHTALYWYRQSLGQGLEFLIYFQGNSAPDKSGLPSDRFSAERTGGSVSTLTIQRTQQEDSAVYLCASSLGVSGRETQYFGPGTRLLVL.